This T cell receptor beta chain derives from a study of cytomegalovirus exposure and HLA in healthy donors. As concerns this clone: Its specificity is unknown.

Points from the study as a whole: It was assumed in the presence/absence analyses that sequencing depth was roughly uniform across donors. Most likely, a cluster of highly shared sequence variants arose as a sequencing artifact. Because they were indistinguishable, some V segments, including TRBV6-2 and TRBV6-3, were excluded.

Unrecorded immune exposures were likely, despite nominal health at sampling. The PCR used 60 Vbeta and 13 Jbeta primers. Only in-frame clones appear in the TCRdb table, and some are missing; sequencing was by immunoSEQ multiplex PCR. The sample lists around 200,000 clones; 70% to 90% were seen once. Germline V CDR1 and CDR2: SGHDT, YYEEEE. V lost 4 bases, J lost 5 bases, and 11 bases stayed unmatched. The CDR3 is made up of 16 amino acids. The chain is built from TRBV5-6 and TRBJ2-2, with TRBD1 matching 7 bases. Sequenced input: PBMCs. The clonotype comes from a woman between 50 and 59 years old in good health and CMV-seronegative. The CDR3 coding sequence is TGTGCCAGCAGCGTTTTTGAGGGGGCAGGAACCGGGGAGCTGTTTTTT. It codes for CASSVFEGAGTGELFF.